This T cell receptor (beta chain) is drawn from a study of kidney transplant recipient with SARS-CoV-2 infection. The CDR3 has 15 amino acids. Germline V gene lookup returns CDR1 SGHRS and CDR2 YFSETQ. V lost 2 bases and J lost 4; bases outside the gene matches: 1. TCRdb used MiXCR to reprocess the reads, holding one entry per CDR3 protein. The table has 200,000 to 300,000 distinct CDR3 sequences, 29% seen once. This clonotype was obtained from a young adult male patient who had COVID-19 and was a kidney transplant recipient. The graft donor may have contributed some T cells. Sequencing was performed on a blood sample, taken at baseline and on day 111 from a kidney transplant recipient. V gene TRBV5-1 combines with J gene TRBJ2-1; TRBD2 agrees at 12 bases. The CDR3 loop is CASSLGLAGYNEQFF. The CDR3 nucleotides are TGCGCCAGCAGCTTAGGACTAGCGGGATACAATGAGCAGTTCTTC.